This T cell receptor beta chain was observed in a study of early T cells in non-severe SARS-CoV-2 infection. Study-level background: Chains were unpaired, as sequencing was done on bulk RNA from unsorted whole blood.

Study-level points and caveats: Comparison of clonotypes with VDJdb favored anti-spike CD8 responses while missing private and CD4 specificities.

The length of the CDR3 is 15 residues. V was pared by 0 bases and J by 7 bases, with 18 bases between. Germline V CDR1 and CDR2: DFQATT, SNEGSKA (reference sequence). As part of library construction, unique molecular identifiers were attached to individual cDNA molecules. Each CDR3 protein gets one entry after TCRdb re-called the 5' RACE reads with MiXCR. The repertoire holds fewer than 100,000 distinct CDR3 sequences, with about a sixth as singletons. Comments on this clonotype: Antigen unknown.

This chain uses TRBV20-1 with TRBJ1-2; D gene unclear. This sequence was found in an adult who was a healthcare worker with PCR-confirmed SARS-CoV-2 infection or an uninfected control (not recorded which). Sequencing was done on a sample of whole blood. The CDR3 is CSARDSPSSGSGYTF. As DNA, the CDR3 is TGCAGTGCTAGAGATTCCCCCAGCTCGGGGTCTGGCTACACCTTC.